The 6 T cell receptor beta chains listed next were all sequenced from one sample in a study of T-cell memory formation after mild COVID-19. MiXCR, applied by TCRdb to the 5' RACE reads, yields one record per CDR3 protein. The table records about 200,000 distinct CDR3 sequences, around 9.1% of them present only once. Input material: PBMCs or a T cell subset sorted from them (not recorded which). Receptors originate from a man aged 18 to 35 who had mild COVID-19 (a few samples of this study predate the infection). Cell type and time point are not known.

The V call is TRBV12-3 or TRBV12-4, the J call TRBJ1-2; the match to TRBD1 covers 10 bases. This CDR3 region has 14 residues. V shed 6 bases and J 7 bases; nucleotides not matched to a gene: 8. The CDR3 nucleotides read TGTGCCAGCAGGGGGACAGGGGCCGGGAGTGGCTACACCTTC. Residues: CASRGTGAGSGYTF.

This clonotype was counted a few times. V gene TRBV10-3 combines with J gene TRBJ2-1; D is perhaps TRBD2 (6 bases). This CDR3 has 13 amino acids. The germline CDR1 and CDR2 sequences are ENHRY and SYGVKD. The V end was cut by 6 bases, the J end by 8 bases, with 14 bases between. The CDR3 nucleotides are TGTGCCATCAGATTCCGGGACTCCGATGAGCAGTTCTTC. Amino acids: CAIRFRDSDEQFF.

This clonotype was detected many times. This chain links TRBV7-2 with TRBJ2-7; no definite D call. V was shortened by 5 bases and J by 3 bases, with 17 bases between the two germline ends. The germline CDR1 and CDR2 sequences are SGHTA and FQGNSA. The CDR3 loop spans 15 amino acids. The CDR3 coding sequence is TGTGCCAGCAGCCAAGAGGCCAATTCCTTCTACGAGCAGTACGTC. Protein product: CASSQEANSFYEQYV.

This clonotype was seen a handful of times. V gene TRBV20-1 combines with J gene TRBJ2-1; either TRBD1 or TRBD2 may fit D (6 bases each). Germline V gene lookup returns CDR1 DFQATT and CDR2 SNEGSKA (reference sequence). CDR3 size: 13 residues. V dropped 5 bases and J dropped 3 bases, with 11 bases sitting between them. The CDR3 DNA reads as TGCAGTGCTGCCAGGGGACTCTACAATGAGCAGTTCTTC. This encodes CSAARGLYNEQFF.

The gene calls are TRBV7-3 and TRBJ2-1; tentative D call: TRBD1 (6 bases). The germline V gene encodes CDR1 SGHTA and CDR2 FQGTGA. V dropped 2 bases and J dropped 5 bases, with 25 bases sitting between them. The CDR3 runs to 19 residues. For the CDR3, the DNA is TGTGCCAGCAGCTTAGGAGTGGGGACATCTAACAAAGGTCACAATGAGCAGTTCTTC. Translated: CASSLGVGTSNKGHNEQFF.

This clonotype has just a few counts. The chain has TRBV4-3 and TRBJ1-1; no clear D gene. The germline V and J ends were trimmed by 0 bases and 3 bases, with 5 bases remaining between them. Germline V gene data show CDR1 as LGHNA and CDR2 as YSLEER. The CDR3 is 13 amino acids. The CDR3 is CASSQERYTEAFF. The CDR3 DNA is TGCGCCAGCAGCCAAGAGCGGTACACTGAAGCTTTCTTT.